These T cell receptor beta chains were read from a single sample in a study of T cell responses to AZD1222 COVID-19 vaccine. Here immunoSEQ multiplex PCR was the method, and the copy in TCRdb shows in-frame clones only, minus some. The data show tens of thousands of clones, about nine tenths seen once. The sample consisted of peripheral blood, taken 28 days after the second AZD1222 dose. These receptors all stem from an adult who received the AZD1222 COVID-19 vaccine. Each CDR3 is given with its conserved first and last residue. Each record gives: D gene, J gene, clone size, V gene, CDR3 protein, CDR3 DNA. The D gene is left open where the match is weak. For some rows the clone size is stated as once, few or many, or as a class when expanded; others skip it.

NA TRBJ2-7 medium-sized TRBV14 CASSQFIGNSYEQYF TGTGCCAGCAGCCAATTCATCGGGAACTCCTACGAGCAGTACTTC
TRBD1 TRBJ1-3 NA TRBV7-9 CASSYGQGGNTIYF TGTGCCAGCAGCTACGGACAGGGGGGAAACACCATATATTTT
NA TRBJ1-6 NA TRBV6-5 CASSYAPGIHNSPLHF TGTGCCAGCAGTTACGCCCCGGGGATTCATAATTCACCCCTCCACTTT
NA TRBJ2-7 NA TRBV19 CAGQAMRMRQYF TGTGCCGGCCAGGCAATGAGGATGAGGCAGTACTTC
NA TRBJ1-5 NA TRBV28 CASSLWGGRDQPQHF TGTGCCAGCAGTTTATGGGGTGGAAGAGATCAGCCCCAGCATTTT
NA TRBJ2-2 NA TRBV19 CASSPRGATNTGELFF TGTGCCAGTAGTCCCCGGGGAGCGACCAACACCGGGGAGCTGTTTTTT
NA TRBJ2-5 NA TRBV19 CASSVPGRAWETQYF TGTGCCAGTTCGGTTCCAGGGCGGGCCTGGGAGACCCAGTACTTC
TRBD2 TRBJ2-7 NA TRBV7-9 CASSSPGGRHEQYF TGTGCCAGCAGCTCACCCGGGGGGAGGCACGAGCAGTACTTC
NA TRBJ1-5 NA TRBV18 CASSPFNSNQPQHF TGTGCCAGCTCACCATTTAATAGCAATCAGCCCCAGCATTTT
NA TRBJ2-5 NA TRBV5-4 CASSSNGRRLETQYF TGTGCCAGCAGCAGTAACGGGAGAAGGCTAGAGACCCAGTACTTC
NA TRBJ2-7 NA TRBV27 CASSSSAAGDLHYEQYF TGTGCCAGCAGTTCATCCGCCGCAGGGGACCTCCACTACGAGCAGTACTTC
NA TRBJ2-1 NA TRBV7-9 CASSLGGPNNEQFF TGTGCCAGCAGCTTAGGCGGACCCAACAATGAGCAGTTCTTC